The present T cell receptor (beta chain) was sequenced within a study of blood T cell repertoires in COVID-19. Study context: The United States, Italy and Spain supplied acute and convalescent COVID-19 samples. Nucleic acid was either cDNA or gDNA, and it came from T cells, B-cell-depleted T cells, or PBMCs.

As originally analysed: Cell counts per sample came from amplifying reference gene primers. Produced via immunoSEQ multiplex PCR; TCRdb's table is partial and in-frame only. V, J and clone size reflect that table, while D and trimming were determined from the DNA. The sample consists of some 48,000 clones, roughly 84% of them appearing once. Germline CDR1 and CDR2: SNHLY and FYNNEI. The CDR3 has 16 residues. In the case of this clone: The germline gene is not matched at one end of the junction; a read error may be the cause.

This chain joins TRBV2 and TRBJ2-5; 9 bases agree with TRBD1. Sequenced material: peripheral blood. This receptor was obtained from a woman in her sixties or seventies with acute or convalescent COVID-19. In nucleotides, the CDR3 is TGTGCCAGCAGTCAAGCATTACAGGGGGCAGGGGAGACCCAGTACTTC. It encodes CASSQALQGAGETQYF.